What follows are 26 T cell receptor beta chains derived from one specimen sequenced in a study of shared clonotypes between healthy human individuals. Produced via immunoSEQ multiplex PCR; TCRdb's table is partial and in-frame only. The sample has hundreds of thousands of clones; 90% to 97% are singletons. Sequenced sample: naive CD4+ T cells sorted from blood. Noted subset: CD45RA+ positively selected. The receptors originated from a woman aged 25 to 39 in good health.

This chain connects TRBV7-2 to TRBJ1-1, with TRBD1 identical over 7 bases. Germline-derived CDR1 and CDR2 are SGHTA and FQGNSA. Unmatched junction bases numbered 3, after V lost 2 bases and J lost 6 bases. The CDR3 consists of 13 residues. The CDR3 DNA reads TGTGCCAGCAGCTTATTCGACAGGGCTGAAGCTTTCTTT. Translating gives CASSLFDRAEAFF.

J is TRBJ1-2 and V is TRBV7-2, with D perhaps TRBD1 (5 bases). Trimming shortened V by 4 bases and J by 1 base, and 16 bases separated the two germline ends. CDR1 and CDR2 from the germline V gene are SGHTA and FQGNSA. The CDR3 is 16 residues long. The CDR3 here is CASSSPLGDYNYGYTF. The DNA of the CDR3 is TGTGCCAGCAGCTCCCCCTTAGGGGACTATAACTATGGCTACACCTTC.

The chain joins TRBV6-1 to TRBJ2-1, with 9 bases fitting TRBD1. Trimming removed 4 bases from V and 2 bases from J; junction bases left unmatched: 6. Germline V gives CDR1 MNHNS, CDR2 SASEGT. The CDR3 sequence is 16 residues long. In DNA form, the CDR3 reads TGTGCCAGCAGTGGGGGACAGGGTGGCGCCTACAATGAGCAGTTCTTC. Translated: CASSGGQGGAYNEQFF.

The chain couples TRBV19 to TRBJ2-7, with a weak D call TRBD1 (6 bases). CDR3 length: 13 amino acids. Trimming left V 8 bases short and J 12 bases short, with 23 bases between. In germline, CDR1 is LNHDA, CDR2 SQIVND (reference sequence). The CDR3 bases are TGTGCCAGTCTCGTGGGGGCCAAACACCGTCCGTACTTC. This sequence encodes CASLVGAKHRPYF.

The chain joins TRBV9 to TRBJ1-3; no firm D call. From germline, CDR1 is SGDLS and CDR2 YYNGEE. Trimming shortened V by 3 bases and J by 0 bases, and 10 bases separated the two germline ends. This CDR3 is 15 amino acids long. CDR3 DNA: TGTGCCAGCAGCGCCCTCCACCTCTCTGGAAACACCATATATTTT. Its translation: CASSALHLSGNTIYF.

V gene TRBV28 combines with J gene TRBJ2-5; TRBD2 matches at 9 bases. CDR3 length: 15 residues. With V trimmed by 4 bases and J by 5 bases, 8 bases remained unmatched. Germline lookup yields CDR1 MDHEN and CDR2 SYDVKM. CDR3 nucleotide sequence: TGTGCCAGCAGTTACTGGCGGGAGGGGAGGGAGACCCAGTACTTC. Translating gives CASSYWREGRETQYF.

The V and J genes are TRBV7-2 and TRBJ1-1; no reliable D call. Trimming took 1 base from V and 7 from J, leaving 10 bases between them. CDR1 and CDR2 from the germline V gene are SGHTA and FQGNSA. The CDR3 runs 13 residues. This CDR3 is CASSLVGEFEAFF. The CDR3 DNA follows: TGTGCCAGCAGCTTAGTGGGTGAATTTGAAGCTTTCTTT.

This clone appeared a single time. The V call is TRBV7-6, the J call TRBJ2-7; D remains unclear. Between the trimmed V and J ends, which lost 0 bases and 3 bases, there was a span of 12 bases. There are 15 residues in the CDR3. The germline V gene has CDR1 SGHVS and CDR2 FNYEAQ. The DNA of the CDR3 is TGTGCCAGCAGCTTAGCGTATGGCTCCGACTACGAGCAGTACTTC. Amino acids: CASSLAYGSDYEQYF.

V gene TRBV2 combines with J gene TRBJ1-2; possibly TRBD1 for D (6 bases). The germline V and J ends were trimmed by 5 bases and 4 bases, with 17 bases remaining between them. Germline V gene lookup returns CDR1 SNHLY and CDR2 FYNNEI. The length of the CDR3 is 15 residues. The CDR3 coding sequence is TGTGCCAGCAGTTCCCCGGGACACGGGAGCTATGGCTACACCTTC. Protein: CASSSPGHGSYGYTF.

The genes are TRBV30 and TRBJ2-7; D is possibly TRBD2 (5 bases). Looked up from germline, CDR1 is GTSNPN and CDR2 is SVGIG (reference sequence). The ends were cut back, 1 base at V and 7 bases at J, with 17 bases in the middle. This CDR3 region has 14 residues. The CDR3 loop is CAWSASGRSGEQYF. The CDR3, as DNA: TGTGCCTGGAGTGCCTCCGGCAGGTCGGGGGAGCAGTACTTC.

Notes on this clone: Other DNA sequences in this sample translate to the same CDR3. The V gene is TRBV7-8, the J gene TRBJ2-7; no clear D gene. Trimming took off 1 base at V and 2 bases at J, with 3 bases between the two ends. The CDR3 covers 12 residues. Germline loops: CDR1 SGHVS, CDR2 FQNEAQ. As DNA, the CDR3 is TGTGCCAGCAGCTTAGGGACCTACGAGCAGTACTTC. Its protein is CASSLGTYEQYF.

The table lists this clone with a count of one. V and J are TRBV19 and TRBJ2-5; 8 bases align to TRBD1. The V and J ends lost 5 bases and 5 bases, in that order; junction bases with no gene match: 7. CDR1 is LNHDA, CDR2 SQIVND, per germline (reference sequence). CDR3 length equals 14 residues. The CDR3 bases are TGTGCCAGTAGTCCCACCGGGACAGGTGAGACCCAGTACTTC. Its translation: CASSPTGTGETQYF. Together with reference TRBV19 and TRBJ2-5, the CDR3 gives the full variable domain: DGGITQSPKYLFRKEGQNVTLSCEQNLNHDAMYWYRQDPGQGLRLIYYSQIVNDFQKGDIAEGYSVSREKKESFPLTVTSAQKNPTAFYLCASSPTGTGETQYFGPGTRLLVL.

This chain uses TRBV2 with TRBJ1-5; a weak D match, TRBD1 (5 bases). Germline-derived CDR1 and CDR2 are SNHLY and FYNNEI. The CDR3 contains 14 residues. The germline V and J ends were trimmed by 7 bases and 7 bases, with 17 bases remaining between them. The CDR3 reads CASNLGGGEQPQHF. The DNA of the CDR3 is TGTGCCAGCAATCTGGGGGGGGGTGAGCAGCCCCAGCATTTT.

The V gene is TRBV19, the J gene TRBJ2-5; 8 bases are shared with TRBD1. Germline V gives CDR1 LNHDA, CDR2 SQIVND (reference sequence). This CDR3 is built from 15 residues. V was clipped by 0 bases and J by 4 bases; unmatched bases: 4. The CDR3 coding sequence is TGTGCCAGTAGTATAGATTCAGGGGGCGGAGAGACCCAGTACTTC. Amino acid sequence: CASSIDSGGGETQYF. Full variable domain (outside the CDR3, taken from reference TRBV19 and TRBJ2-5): DGGITQSPKYLFRKEGQNVTLSCEQNLNHDAMYWYRQDPGQGLRLIYYSQIVNDFQKGDIAEGYSVSREKKESFPLTVTSAQKNPTAFYLCASSIDSGGGETQYFGPGTRLLVL.

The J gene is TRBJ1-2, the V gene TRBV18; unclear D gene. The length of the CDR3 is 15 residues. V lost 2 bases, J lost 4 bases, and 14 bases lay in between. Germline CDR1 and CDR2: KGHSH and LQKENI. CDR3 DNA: TGTGCCAGCTCACCAGGGAAAGTTTCTCCCTATGGCTACACCTTC. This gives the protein CASSPGKVSPYGYTF.

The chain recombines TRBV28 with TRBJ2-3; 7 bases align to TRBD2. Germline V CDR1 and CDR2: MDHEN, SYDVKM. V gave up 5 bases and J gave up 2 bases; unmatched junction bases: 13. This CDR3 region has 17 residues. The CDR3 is CASSRSSNSGYTDTQYF. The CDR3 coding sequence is TGTGCCAGCAGTCGCTCAAGCAATAGCGGGTACACAGATACGCAGTATTTT. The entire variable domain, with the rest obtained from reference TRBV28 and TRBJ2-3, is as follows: DVKVTQSSRYLVKRTGEKVFLECVQDMDHENMFWYRQDPGLGLRLIYFSYDVKMKEKGDIPEGYSVSREKKERFSLILESASTNQTSMYLCASSRSSNSGYTDTQYFGPGTRLTVL.

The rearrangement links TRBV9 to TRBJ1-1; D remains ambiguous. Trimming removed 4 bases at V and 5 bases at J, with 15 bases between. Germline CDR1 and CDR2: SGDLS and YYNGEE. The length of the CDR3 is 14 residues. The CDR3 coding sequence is TGTGCCAGCAGCTCCCAGCCGGAGGGTACTGAAGCTTTCTTT. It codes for CASSSQPEGTEAFF.

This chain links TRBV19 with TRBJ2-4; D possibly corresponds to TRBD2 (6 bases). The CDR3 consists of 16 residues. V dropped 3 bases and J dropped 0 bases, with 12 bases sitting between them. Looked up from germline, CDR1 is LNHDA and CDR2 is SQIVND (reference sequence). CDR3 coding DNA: TGTGCCAGTAGTATGGGGTCGGGACTAGCCAAAAACATTCAGTACTTC. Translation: CASSMGSGLAKNIQYF.

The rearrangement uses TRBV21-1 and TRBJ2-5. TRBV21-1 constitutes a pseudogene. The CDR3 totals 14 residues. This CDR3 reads CASSKVKERETQYF. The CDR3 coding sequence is TGTGCCAGCAGCAAAGTCAAGGAAAGGGAGACCCAGTACTTC.

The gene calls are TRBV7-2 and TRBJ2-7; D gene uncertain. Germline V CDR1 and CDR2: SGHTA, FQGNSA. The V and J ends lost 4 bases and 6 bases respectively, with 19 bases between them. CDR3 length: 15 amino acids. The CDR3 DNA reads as TGTGCCAGCAGCTCCGGGCCCCAAGCGTCTTCCGAGCAGTACTTC. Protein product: CASSSGPQASSEQYF.

CDR3 in amino acids: CASSYGGGNTGELFF. The CDR3 DNA reads as TGTGCCAGCAGTTATGGCGGGGGGAACACCGGGGAGCTGTTTTTT. The J gene is TRBJ2-2, the V gene TRBV6-6, with 7 bases matching TRBD2. This CDR3 is built from 15 residues. The V and J ends lost 3 bases and 1 base, in that order; junction bases with no gene match: 2. Germline CDR1 reads MNHNY; CDR2 reads SVGAGI (reference sequence).

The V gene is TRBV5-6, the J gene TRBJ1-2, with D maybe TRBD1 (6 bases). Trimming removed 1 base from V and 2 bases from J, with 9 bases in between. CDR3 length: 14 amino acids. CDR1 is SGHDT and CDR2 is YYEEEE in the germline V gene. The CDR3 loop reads CASSLHRVNYGYTF. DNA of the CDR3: TGTGCCAGCAGCTTGCACAGGGTGAACTATGGCTACACCTTC.

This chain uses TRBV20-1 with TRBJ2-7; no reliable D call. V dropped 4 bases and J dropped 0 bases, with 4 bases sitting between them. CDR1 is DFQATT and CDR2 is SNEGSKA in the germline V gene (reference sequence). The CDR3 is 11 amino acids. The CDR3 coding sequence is TGCAGTGCTAAGAGCTCCTACGAGCAGTACTTC. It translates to CSAKSSYEQYF.

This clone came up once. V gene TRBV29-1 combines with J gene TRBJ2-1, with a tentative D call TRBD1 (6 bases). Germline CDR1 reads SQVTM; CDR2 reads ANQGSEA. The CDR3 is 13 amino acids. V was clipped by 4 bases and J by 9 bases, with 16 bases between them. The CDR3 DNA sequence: TGCAGCGTTGGAGACAGGCCTATAGTTGAGCAGTTCTTC. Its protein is CSVGDRPIVEQFF.

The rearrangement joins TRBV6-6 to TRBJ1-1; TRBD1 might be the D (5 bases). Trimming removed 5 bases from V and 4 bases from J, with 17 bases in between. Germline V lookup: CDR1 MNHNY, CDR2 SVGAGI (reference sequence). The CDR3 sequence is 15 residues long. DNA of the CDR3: TGTGCCAGCAGTCAAACAGGTACCCGTGCCACTGAAGCTTTCTTT. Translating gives CASSQTGTRATEAFF.

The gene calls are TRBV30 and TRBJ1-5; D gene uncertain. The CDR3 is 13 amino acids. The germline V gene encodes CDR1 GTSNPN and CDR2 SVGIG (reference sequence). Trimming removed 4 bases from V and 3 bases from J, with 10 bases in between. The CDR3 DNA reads TGTGCCTGGAACCGGGGAAACAATCAGCCCCAGCATTTT. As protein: CAWNRGNNQPQHF.